The 20 T cell receptor beta chains below all came from one sample that was sequenced in a study of T cells in localized non-small cell lung cancer (dated by TCRdb to about 2020). Libraries were constructed by the immunoSEQ multiplex PCR assay. In TCRdb, the immuneACCESS table is reduced to in-frame sequences with V and J assigned. These tables do not hold every clone; where another copy was compared, an unresolved V gene accounts for under half, and the others remain unexplained. Present in this sample are 60,000 to 75,000 clones, 84% of which were seen just once. The ten largest make up approximately 13% of the sample. Sequenced material: peripheral blood, taken before any cancer treatment. The receptors derive from a female donor at least 60 years old with stage I lung adenocarcinoma.

This chain uses TRBV6-5 with TRBJ2-5, with 7 bases matching TRBD2. The J call is in doubt because the DNA end fits TRBJ2-7 better. CDR1 MNHEY and CDR2 SVGAGI come from the germline V gene. This CDR3 has 14 residues. CDR3 in amino acids: CASSPLGGAYEQYF. As DNA, the CDR3 is TGTGCCAGCAGTCCTTTGGGGGGGGCCTACGAGCAGTACTTC.

The V and J genes are TRBV5-1 and TRBJ1-1; 8 bases are a match to TRBD1. This CDR3 is 15 amino acids long. Germline loops: CDR1 SGHRS, CDR2 YFSETQ. The J segment lost 5 bases and the V segment lost 6 bases, leaving 12 bases of the junction unmatched. CDR3 sequence reads: CASTISTGAETEAFF. CDR3 nucleotide sequence: TGCGCCAGCACCATATCGACAGGGGCGGAGACTGAAGCTTTCTTT.

This chain uses TRBV11-2 with TRBJ1-3; a possible D gene is TRBD1 (6 bases). Looked up from germline, CDR1 is SGHAT and CDR2 is FQNNGV. V dropped 2 bases and J dropped 0 bases, with 11 bases sitting between them. The CDR3 extends over 16 amino acids. CDR3 coding DNA: TGTGCCAGCAGCTTAAACAGGGTGGTCTCTGGAAACACCATATATTTT. Amino acids: CASSLNRVVSGNTIYF.

The chain is built from TRBV11-2 and TRBJ2-3, with TRBD1 matching 8 bases. This CDR3 spans 15 amino acids. CDR1 is SGHAT, CDR2 FQNNGV, per germline. After removal of 6 bases from V and 0 bases from J, the junction contained 5 bases not matched to a gene. The DNA of the CDR3 is TGTGCCAGCAGTTTTAGGACAGGGAGCACAGATACGCAGTATTTT. The encoded protein is CASSFRTGSTDTQYF.

This chain joins TRBV19 and TRBJ2-3; the D is unclear. Per the germline V gene, CDR1 is LNHDA and CDR2 is SQIVND (reference sequence). The CDR3 is 13 residues long. Trimming removed 3 bases at V and 0 bases at J, with 4 bases between. This CDR3 is CASSIPSTDTQYF. For the CDR3, the DNA is TGTGCCAGTAGTATTCCTAGCACAGATACGCAGTATTTT.

This sequence joins TRBV7-9 and TRBJ2-7; TRBD1 or TRBD2 may be the D gene (5 bases each). The ends were cut back, 1 base at V and 7 bases at J, with 14 bases in the middle. The CDR3 runs to 14 residues. In germline, CDR1 is SEHNR, CDR2 FQNEAQ (reference sequence). The CDR3 DNA reads as TGTGCCAGCAGCTTAGTTTTCGGGGCAGGAGAGCAGTACTTC. Its protein is CASSLVFGAGEQYF. The variable domain in full, with the rest retrieved from reference TRBV7-9 and TRBJ2-7, is DTGVSQNPRHKITKRGQNVTFRCDPISEHNRLYWYRQTLGQGPEFLTYFQNEAQLEKSRLLSDRFSAERPKGSFSTLEIQRTEQGDSAMYLCASSLVFGAGEQYFGPGTRLTVT.

The rearrangement links TRBV28 to TRBJ1-6, with 7 bases identical to TRBD1. The V segment lost 6 bases and the J segment 4 bases; nucleotides outside the gene matches: 3. Germline loops: CDR1 MDHEN, CDR2 SYDVKM. The CDR3 is made up of 14 amino acids. CDR3 sequence reads: CASRQGPYNSPLHF. CDR3 DNA sequence: TGTGCCAGCAGACAGGGGCCATATAATTCACCCCTCCACTTT. The full variable domain, in which reference TRBV28 and TRBJ1-6 provide the parts outside the CDR3, is DVKVTQSSRYLVKRTGEKVFLECVQDMDHENMFWYRQDPGLGLRLIYFSYDVKMKEKGDIPEGYSVSREKKERFSLILESASTNQTSMYLCASRQGPYNSPLHFGNGTRLTVT.

This clone was counted once. This chain joins TRBV11-3 and TRBJ2-1; 9 bases line up with TRBD1. Germline V lookup: CDR1 SGHNT, CDR2 YENEEA. V trimming: 4 bases; J trimming: 5 bases; junction bases outside the gene matches: 3. The CDR3 contains 14 residues. The CDR3 loop is CASSSGQGHNEQFF. The CDR3 bases are TGTGCCAGCAGCTCGGGACAGGGTCACAATGAGCAGTTCTTC.

The J gene is TRBJ2-1, the V gene TRBV9, with a possible D match to TRBD2 (7 bases). This CDR3 has 18 residues. Germline assignment: CDR1 SGDLS and CDR2 YYNGEE. The V and J ends lost 0 bases and 6 bases respectively, with 22 bases between them. The CDR3: CASSVAGEGGGERNEQFF. The CDR3 DNA reads as TGTGCCAGCAGCGTAGCGGGTGAGGGCGGGGGCGAGCGCAATGAGCAGTTCTTC.

V usage is TRBV7-9 and J usage is TRBJ2-3; the D gene is possibly TRBD1 (5 bases). The CDR3 length is 16 residues. Trimming pared 9 bases from V and 6 bases from J, leaving 25 bases between. Germline CDR1 and CDR2: SEHNR and FQNEAQ (reference sequence). CDR3 sequence reads: CARHFQGQRPGDTQYF. The CDR3 DNA follows: TGTGCCAGACACTTTCAAGGACAACGCCCTGGGGATACGCAGTATTTT.

CDR3 bases: TGTGCCAGCAGTTACGGCGGGACTGTGACCACTGAAGCTTTCTTT. Protein product: CASSYGGTVTTEAFF. The chain couples TRBV6-6 to TRBJ1-1, with TRBD1 as a possible D gene (5 bases). Between the trimmed V and J ends, which lost 2 bases and 4 bases, there was a span of 14 bases. This CDR3 is built from 15 residues. CDR1 and CDR2 from the germline V gene are MNHNY and SVGAGI (reference sequence).

This chain links TRBV6-6 with TRBJ1-2; no clear D. CDR3 length: 13 residues. Germline V lookup: CDR1 MNHNY, CDR2 SVGAGI (reference sequence). The V and J ends lost 7 bases and 1 base respectively, with 10 bases between them. DNA for the CDR3: TGTGCCAGCACCCACGGATATAACTATGGCTACACCTTC. Amino acid sequence: CASTHGYNYGYTF.

This clone was picked up one time. The chain uses TRBV27 and TRBJ2-1, with TRBD2 identical over 9 bases. This CDR3 comprises 16 residues. CDR1 and CDR2 from the germline V gene are MNHEY and SMNVEV (reference sequence). The J segment lost 9 bases and the V segment lost 0 bases, leaving 9 bases of the junction unmatched. CDR3 protein: CASSLSVAGGPTEQFF. The CDR3 DNA sequence: TGTGCCAGCAGTTTATCTGTGGCGGGAGGGCCCACTGAGCAGTTCTTC.

The rearrangement joins TRBV5-4 to TRBJ2-7, with a possible D match to TRBD1 (5 bases). Germline-derived CDR1 and CDR2 are SGHNT and YYREEE (reference sequence). The V gene lost 4 bases and the J gene lost 2 bases, with 22 bases spanning the gap. The CDR3 extends over 17 amino acids. The CDR3 nucleotides are TGTGCCAGCAGCCTGGAGAGAGTGGGCAGGGTGGCCTACGAGCAGTACTTC. Translation gives CASSLERVGRVAYEQYF.

This chain joins TRBV14 and TRBJ1-2; D is possibly TRBD1 (5 bases). V was cut by 0 bases and J by 4 bases, with 9 bases left in between. Per germline, CDR1 SGHDN and CDR2 FVKESK. The CDR3 contains 14 residues. This chain's CDR3 is CASSQELGLYGYTF. For the CDR3, the DNA is TGTGCCAGCAGCCAAGAACTGGGGCTCTATGGCTACACCTTC.

The rearrangement links TRBV18 to TRBJ2-7; D ambiguous. This CDR3 region has 15 residues. Trimming took 5 bases from V and 2 from J, leaving 16 bases between them. Germline V gives CDR1 KGHSH, CDR2 LQKENI. CDR3 sequence (DNA): TGTGCCAGCTCAAAGTCTGAAGGTCGAACCTACGAGCAGTACTTC. Its translation: CASSKSEGRTYEQYF.

As regards this clone: An end of the junction does not agree with germline; a read error may underlie this. The sample has other DNA sequences that encode this CDR3 too. The chain uses TRBV19 and TRBJ2-3; a weak D match, TRBD1 (5 bases). The V gene's germline CDR1 is LNHDA and CDR2 SQIVND (reference sequence). This CDR3 is 13 amino acids long. CDR3 sequence reads: CASRMTEYDTQYF. The CDR3 DNA sequence: TGTGCCAGTAGGATGACAGAATATGATACACAGTATTTT.

V is TRBV5-1 and J is TRBJ2-3; D not resolved. Germline CDR1 reads SGHRS; CDR2 reads YFSETQ. V lost 0 bases, J lost 6 bases, and 11 bases lay in between. This CDR3 region has 14 residues. The DNA of the CDR3 is TGCGCCAGCAGCTTGGATAGGGCGTCGGATACGCAGTATTTT. It yields the protein CASSLDRASDTQYF.

The genes are TRBV4-2 and TRBJ2-7; no firm D call. Trimming took off 0 bases at V and 2 bases at J, with 8 bases between the two ends. CDR3 size: 14 residues. Germline-derived CDR1 and CDR2 are LGHNA and YNFKEQ. CDR3: CASSQDVRAYEQYF. CDR3 in DNA: TGTGCCAGCAGCCAAGATGTGAGAGCCTACGAGCAGTACTTC.

The V call is TRBV5-8, the J call TRBJ1-6; 7 nucleotides agree with TRBD1. This CDR3 is 16 amino acids long. V lost 1 base to trimming and J lost 5 bases; unmatched junction nucleotides: 6. Germline values: CDR1 SGHTS, CDR2 YDEGEE. CDR3 region: CASSLSTGADNSPLHF. The CDR3 DNA follows: TGTGCCAGCAGCTTGTCTACAGGGGCGGATAATTCACCCCTCCACTTT.